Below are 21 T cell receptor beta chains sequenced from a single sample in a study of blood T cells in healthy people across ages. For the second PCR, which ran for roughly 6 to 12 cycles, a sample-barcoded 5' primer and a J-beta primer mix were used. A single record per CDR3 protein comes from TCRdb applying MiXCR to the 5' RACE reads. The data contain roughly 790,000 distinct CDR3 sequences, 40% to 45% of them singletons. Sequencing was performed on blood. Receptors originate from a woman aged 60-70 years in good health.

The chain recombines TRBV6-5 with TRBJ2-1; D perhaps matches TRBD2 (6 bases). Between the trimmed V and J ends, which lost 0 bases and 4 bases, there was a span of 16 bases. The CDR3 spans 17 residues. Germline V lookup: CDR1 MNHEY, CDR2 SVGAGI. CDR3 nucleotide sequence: TGTGCCAGCAGTTACTCGGGCCTGGCGGGACCATACAATGAGCAGTTCTTC. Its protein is CASSYSGLAGPYNEQFF.

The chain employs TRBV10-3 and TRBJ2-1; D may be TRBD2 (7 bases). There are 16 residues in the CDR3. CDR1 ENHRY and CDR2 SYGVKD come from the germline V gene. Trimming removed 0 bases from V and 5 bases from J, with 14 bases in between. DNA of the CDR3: TGTGCCATCAGTGAGTCGGGGGCGGGAGCTAACAATGAGCAGTTCTTC. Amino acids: CAISESGAGANNEQFF.

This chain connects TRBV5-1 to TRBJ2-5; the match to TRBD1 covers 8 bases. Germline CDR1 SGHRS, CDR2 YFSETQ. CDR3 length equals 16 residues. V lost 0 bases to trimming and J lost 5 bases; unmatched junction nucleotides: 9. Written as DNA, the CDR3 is TGCGCCAGCAGCTTGGGGGGGGACAGGAGTGCGGAGACCCAGTACTTC. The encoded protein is CASSLGGDRSAETQYF.

CDR3 bases: TGTGCCAGCAGTGCGAATCCGAGACAGCCGTCCTCTGGGGCCAACGTCCTGACTTTC. Translated: CASSANPRQPSSGANVLTF. V is TRBV6-1 and J is TRBJ2-6, with D possibly TRBD1 on 5 matching bases. The germline V gene encodes CDR1 MNHNS and CDR2 SASEGT. V was shortened by 4 bases and J by 0 bases, with 19 bases between the two germline ends. The CDR3 sequence is 19 residues long.

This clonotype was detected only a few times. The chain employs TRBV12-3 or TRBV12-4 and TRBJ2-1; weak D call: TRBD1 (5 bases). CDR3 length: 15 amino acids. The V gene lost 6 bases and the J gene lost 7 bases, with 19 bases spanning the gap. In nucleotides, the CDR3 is TGTGCCAGCAGCCTCCGCGCAGGGAACCTAAATGAGCAGTTCTTC. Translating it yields CASSLRAGNLNEQFF.

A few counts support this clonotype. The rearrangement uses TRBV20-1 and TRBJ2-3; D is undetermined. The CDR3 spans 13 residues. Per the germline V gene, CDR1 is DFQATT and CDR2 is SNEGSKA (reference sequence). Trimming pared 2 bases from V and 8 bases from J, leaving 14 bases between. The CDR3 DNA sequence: TGCAGTGCTAGAACCTCTGGAGTTGGTACGCAGTATTTT. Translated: CSARTSGVGTQYF.

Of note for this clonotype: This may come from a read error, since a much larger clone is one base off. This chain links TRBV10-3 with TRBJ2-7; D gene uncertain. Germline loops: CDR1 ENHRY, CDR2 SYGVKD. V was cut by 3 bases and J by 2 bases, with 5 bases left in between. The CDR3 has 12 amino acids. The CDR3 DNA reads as TGTGCCATCAGTGAAAGTGCCTACGAGCAGTACTTC. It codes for CAISESAYEQYF.

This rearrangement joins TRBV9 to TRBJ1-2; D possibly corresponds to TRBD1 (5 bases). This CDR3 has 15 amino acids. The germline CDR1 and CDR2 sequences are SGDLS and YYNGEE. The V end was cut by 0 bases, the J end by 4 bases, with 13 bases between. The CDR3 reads CASSVDVGVSYGYTF. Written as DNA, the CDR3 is TGTGCCAGCAGCGTAGACGTAGGGGTGAGCTATGGCTACACCTTC.

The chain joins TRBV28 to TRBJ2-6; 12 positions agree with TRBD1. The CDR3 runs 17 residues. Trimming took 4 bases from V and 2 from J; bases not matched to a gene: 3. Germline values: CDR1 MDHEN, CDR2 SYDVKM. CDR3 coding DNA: TGTGCCAGCAGTTCGGGACAGGGGGCAGCTGGGGCCAACGTCCTGACTTTC. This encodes CASSSGQGAAGANVLTF. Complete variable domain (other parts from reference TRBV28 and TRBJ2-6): DVKVTQSSRYLVKRTGEKVFLECVQDMDHENMFWYRQDPGLGLRLIYFSYDVKMKEKGDIPEGYSVSREKKERFSLILESASTNQTSMYLCASSSGQGAAGANVLTFGAGSRLTVL.

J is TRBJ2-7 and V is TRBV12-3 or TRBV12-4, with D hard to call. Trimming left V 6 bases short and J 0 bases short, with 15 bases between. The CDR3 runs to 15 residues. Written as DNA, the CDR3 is TGTGCCAGCAGAGTCAACGACCCCGGCTCCTACGAGCAGTACTTC. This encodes CASRVNDPGSYEQYF.

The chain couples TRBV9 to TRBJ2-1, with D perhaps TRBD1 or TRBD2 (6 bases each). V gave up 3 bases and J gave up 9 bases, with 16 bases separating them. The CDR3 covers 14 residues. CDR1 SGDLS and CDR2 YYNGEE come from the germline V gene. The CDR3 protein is CASSEGGDLGEQFF. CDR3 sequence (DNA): TGTGCCAGCAGCGAGGGGGGAGACCTCGGTGAGCAGTTCTTC.

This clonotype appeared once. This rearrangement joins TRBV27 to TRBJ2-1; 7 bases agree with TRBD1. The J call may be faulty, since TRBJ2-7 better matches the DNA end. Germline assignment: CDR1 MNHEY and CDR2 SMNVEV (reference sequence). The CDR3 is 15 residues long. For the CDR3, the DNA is TGTGCCAGCAGAACCGGGACAGCCAAAGGTAATGAGCAGTACTTC. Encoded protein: CASRTGTAKGNEQYF.

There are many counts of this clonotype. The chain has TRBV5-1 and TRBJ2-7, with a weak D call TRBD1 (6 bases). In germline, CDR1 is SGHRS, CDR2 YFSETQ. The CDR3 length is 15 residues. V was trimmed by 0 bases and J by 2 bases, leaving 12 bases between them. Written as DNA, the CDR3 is TGCGCCAGCAGCTTGGAGCCAGGGGAAGCCTACGAGCAGTACTTC. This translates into CASSLEPGEAYEQYF. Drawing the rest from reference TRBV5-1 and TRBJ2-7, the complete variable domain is KAGVTQTPRYLIKTRGQQVTLSCSPISGHRSVSWYQQTPGQGLQFLFEYFSETQRNKGNFPGRFSGRQFSNSRSEMNVSTLELGDSALYLCASSLEPGEAYEQYFGPGTRLTVT.

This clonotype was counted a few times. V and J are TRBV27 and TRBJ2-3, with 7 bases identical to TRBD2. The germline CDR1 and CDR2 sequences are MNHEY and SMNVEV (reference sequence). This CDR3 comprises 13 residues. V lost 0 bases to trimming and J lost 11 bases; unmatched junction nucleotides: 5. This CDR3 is CASSLSQSGKQYF. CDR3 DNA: TGTGCCAGCAGTTTATCCCAAAGCGGGAAGCAGTATTTT.

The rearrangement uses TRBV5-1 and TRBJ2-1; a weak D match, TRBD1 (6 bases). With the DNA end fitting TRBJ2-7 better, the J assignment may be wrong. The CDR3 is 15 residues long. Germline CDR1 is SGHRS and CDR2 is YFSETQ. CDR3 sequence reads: CASSPGHNTYNEQYF. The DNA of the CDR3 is TGCGCCAGCAGCCCGGGACACAATACCTACAATGAGCAGTACTTC.

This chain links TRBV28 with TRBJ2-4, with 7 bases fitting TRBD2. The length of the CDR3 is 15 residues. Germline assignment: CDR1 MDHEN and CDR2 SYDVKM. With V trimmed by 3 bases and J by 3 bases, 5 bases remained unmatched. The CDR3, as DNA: TGTGCCAGCAGTTTGGCGGGAGAAGGCAAAAACATTCAGTACTTC. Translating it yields CASSLAGEGKNIQYF.

CDR3 residues: CATSDPSGGATDTQYF. The CDR3 coding sequence is TGTGCCACCAGTGATCCCAGCGGGGGGGCGACAGATACGCAGTATTTT. The V gene is TRBV24-1, the J gene TRBJ2-3; 10 positions agree with TRBD2. V trimming: 3 bases; J trimming: 3 bases; junction bases outside the gene matches: 5. Looked up from germline, CDR1 is KGHDR and CDR2 is SFDVKD. This CDR3 spans 16 amino acids.

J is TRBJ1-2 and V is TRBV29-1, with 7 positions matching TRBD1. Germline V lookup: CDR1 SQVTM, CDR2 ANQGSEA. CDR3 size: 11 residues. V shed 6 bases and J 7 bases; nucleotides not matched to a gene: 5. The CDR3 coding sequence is TGCAGCGTAGCAGGGGGTGCTGGCTACACCTTC. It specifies CSVAGGAGYTF.

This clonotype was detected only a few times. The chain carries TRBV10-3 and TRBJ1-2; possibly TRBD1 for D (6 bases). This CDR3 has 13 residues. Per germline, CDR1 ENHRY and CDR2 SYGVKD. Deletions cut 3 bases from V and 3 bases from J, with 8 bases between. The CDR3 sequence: CAISEGGDYGYTF. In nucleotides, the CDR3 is TGTGCCATCAGTGAAGGGGGGGACTATGGCTACACCTTC.

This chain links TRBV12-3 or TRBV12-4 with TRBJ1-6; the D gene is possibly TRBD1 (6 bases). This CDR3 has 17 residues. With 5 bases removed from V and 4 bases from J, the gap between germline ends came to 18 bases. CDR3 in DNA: TGTGCCAGCAGTCCGAAGGGGGGGCAGCAATATAATTCACCCCTCCACTTT. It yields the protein CASSPKGGQQYNSPLHF.

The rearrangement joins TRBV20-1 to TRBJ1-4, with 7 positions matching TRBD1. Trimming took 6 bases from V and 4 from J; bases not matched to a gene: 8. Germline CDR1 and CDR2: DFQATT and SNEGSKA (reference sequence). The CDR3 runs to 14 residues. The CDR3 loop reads CSARTGTVNEKLFF. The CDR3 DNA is TGCAGTGCGCGAACCGGGACAGTTAATGAAAAACTGTTTTTT.